The 16 T cell receptor beta chains below come from one sample, sequenced in a study of blood T cell dynamics during melanoma immunotherapy. Described time point: week 3, after first cycle of checkpoint inhibitor. The table came from immunoSEQ multiplex PCR; TCRdb's copy has only in-frame clones and leaves some out. The sample lists roughly 29,000 clones; approximately 80% were seen once. The sample consisted of blood, taken from a patient treated with checkpoint blockade. The receptors originated from a human donor with melanoma.

The chain combines TRBV5-1 with TRBJ1-1, with TRBD1 matching 7 bases. Losses at the gene ends were 4 bases for V and 2 bases for J; bases not matched to a gene: 8. The V gene's germline CDR1 is SGHRS and CDR2 YFSETQ. The length of the CDR3 is 15 residues. The chain's CDR3 is CASSDRQGKNTEAFF. The CDR3 bases are TGCGCCAGCAGCGATCGACAGGGTAAAAACACTGAAGCTTTCTTT.

This chain connects TRBV28 to TRBJ1-3; D is unclear. There are 15 residues in the CDR3. The V gene's germline CDR1 is MDHEN and CDR2 SYDVKM. With 6 bases removed from V and 0 bases from J, the gap between germline ends came to 12 bases. CDR3 in DNA: TGTGCCAGCAGCCTCCGGGAAAACTCTGGAAACACCATATATTTT. Translation gives CASSLRENSGNTIYF.

V and J are TRBV5-1 and TRBJ2-3; 13 bases align to TRBD2. V gave up 4 bases and J gave up 2 bases; unmatched junction bases: 4. Germline V gene data show CDR1 as SGHRS and CDR2 as YFSETQ. The CDR3 runs 16 residues. DNA of the CDR3: TGCGCCAGCAGCATTGGGACTAGCGGGAACACAGATACGCAGTATTTT. This gives the protein CASSIGTSGNTDTQYF.

CDR3 sequence (DNA): TGTGCCAGCAGTTTGGTAGGGGCCGCGAACACCGGGGAGCTGTTTTTT. It is translated as CASSLVGAANTGELFF. J is TRBJ2-2 and V is TRBV27; tentatively, D is TRBD1 (5 bases). CDR3 length: 16 amino acids. Trimming removed 3 bases at V and 0 bases at J, with 11 bases between. Per germline, CDR1 MNHEY and CDR2 SMNVEV (reference sequence).

This sequence joins TRBV5-1 and TRBJ2-7; weak D call: TRBD2 (6 bases). V lost 4 bases, J lost 5 bases, and 19 bases lay in between. The CDR3 has 15 residues. Per germline, CDR1 SGHRS and CDR2 YFSETQ. The CDR3 here is CASSLAGRSFDEQYF. The DNA for the CDR3 is TGCGCCAGCAGCCTGGCAGGGAGGAGCTTCGACGAGCAGTACTTC.

As DNA, the CDR3 is TGCGCCAGCAGCCAAGTAACTCACACCGGGGAGCTGTTTTTT. Protein product: CASSQVTHTGELFF. The V call is TRBV4-1, the J call TRBJ2-2; no clear D. Germline lookup yields CDR1 MGHRA and CDR2 YSYEKL. The CDR3 has 14 amino acids. V was trimmed by 1 base and J by 3 bases, leaving 6 bases between them.

This chain connects TRBV7-2 to TRBJ2-7; no clear D. Germline CDR1 reads SGHTA; CDR2 reads FQGNSA. CDR3 length: 13 amino acids. Trimming removed 0 bases at V and 4 bases at J, with 7 bases between. CDR3 bases: TGTGCCAGCAGCTTAGCGTTGAGTTACGAGCAGTACTTC. Translation: CASSLALSYEQYF.

This clone was seen only a few times. The rearrangement uses TRBV2 and TRBJ2-2; no definite D call. The CDR3 covers 11 residues. Trimming removed 4 bases at V and 6 bases at J, with 3 bases between. CDR1 is SNHLY and CDR2 is FYNNEI in the germline V gene. For the CDR3, the DNA is TGTGCCAGCAGTGTACCCGGGGAGCTGTTTTTT. Protein product: CASSVPGELFF.

This chain connects TRBV19 to TRBJ1-2, with a tentative D call TRBD1 (6 bases). This CDR3 contains 14 residues. Trimming pared 5 bases from V and 2 bases from J, leaving 12 bases between. Germline lookup yields CDR1 LNHDA and CDR2 SQIVND (reference sequence). Here the CDR3 DNA reads TGTGCCAGTAGTGGGGGCGACACCAACTATGGCTACACCTTC. It is translated as CASSGGDTNYGYTF.

The chain joins TRBV30 to TRBJ1-1, with unresolved D. Between the trimmed V and J ends, which lost 7 bases and 1 base, there was a span of 7 bases. The CDR3 extends over 11 amino acids. Germline lookup yields CDR1 GTSNPN and CDR2 SVGIG (reference sequence). The CDR3 is CAFAGNTEAFF. DNA of the CDR3: TGTGCCTTTGCAGGGAACACTGAAGCTTTCTTT. Together with reference TRBV30 and TRBJ1-1, the CDR3 gives the full variable domain: SQTIHQWPATLVQPVGSPLSLECTVEGTSNPNLYWYRQAAGRGLQLLFYSVGIGQISSEVPQNLSASRPQDRQFILSSKKLLLSDSGFYLCAFAGNTEAFFGQGTRLTVV.

This chain uses TRBV7-2 with TRBJ1-1; D call uncertain. The ends were cut back, 2 bases at V and 11 bases at J, with 33 bases in the middle. The CDR3 has 19 amino acids. Looked up from germline, CDR1 is SGHTA and CDR2 is FQGNSA. The CDR3 DNA reads as TGTGCCAGCAGCTTAAGGGATCCTCGAGCAGTCGGCGATCTGAAAGGGGCTTTCTTT. Encoded protein: CASSLRDPRAVGDLKGAFF.

The rearrangement joins TRBV27 to TRBJ2-5; unclear D gene. The CDR3 is 14 amino acids. Germline V CDR1 and CDR2: MNHEY, SMNVEV (reference sequence). Trimming took off 2 bases at V and 2 bases at J, with 9 bases between the two ends. CDR3 sequence reads: CASSLVGMQETQYF. The CDR3 coding sequence is TGTGCCAGCAGTTTAGTTGGGATGCAAGAGACCCAGTACTTC.

V usage is TRBV5-1 and J usage is TRBJ2-7, with 11 bases identical to TRBD1. The CDR3 is made up of 14 amino acids. After removal of 4 bases from V and 6 bases from J, the junction contained 6 bases not matched to a gene. Germline V gene lookup returns CDR1 SGHRS and CDR2 YFSETQ. CDR3 sequence reads: CASSTGQGVVEQYF. CDR3 in DNA: TGCGCCAGCAGCACGGGACAGGGGGTAGTCGAGCAGTACTTC.

This rearrangement joins TRBV5-1 to TRBJ1-2, with 7 bases lining up with TRBD1. The CDR3 is 15 amino acids. V was pared by 0 bases and J by 6 bases, with 8 bases of the junction left unmatched. CDR1 is SGHRS and CDR2 is YFSETQ in the germline V gene. CDR3 sequence (DNA): TGCGCCAGCAGCTTGGTAGGCAGGGGGGACGATGGCTACACCTTC. This gives the protein CASSLVGRGDDGYTF.

The chain links TRBV27 to TRBJ1-1; TRBD1 matches 9 bases. Germline V gives CDR1 MNHEY, CDR2 SMNVEV (reference sequence). This CDR3 region has 15 residues. V gave up 0 bases and J gave up 5 bases; unmatched junction bases: 4. This CDR3 is CASSLSWTGETEAFF. The CDR3 DNA is TGTGCCAGCAGTTTATCCTGGACAGGGGAGACTGAAGCTTTCTTT.

This clone was seen a handful of times. This chain connects TRBV28 to TRBJ1-2; D unresolved. The CDR3 length is 13 residues. In germline, CDR1 is MDHEN, CDR2 SYDVKM. With 1 base removed from V and 0 bases from J, the gap between germline ends came to 3 bases. The CDR3, as DNA: TGTGCCAGCAGTTTATACCCTAACTATGGCTACACCTTC. Amino acids: CASSLYPNYGYTF.